This T cell receptor beta chain was identified during a study of Ad26.COV2.S vaccination and SARS-CoV-2 variants. Study-level background: Donor got 5x10^10 or 1x10^11 viral particles of Ad26.COV2.S. Points from the study as a whole: Placebo recipients and vaccine recipients were similar in non-spike TCR breadth.

The table came from immunoSEQ multiplex PCR; TCRdb's copy has only in-frame clones and leaves some out. This table holds some 340,000 clones, roughly 80% found once. This CDR3 has 14 amino acids. V lost 3 bases, J lost 7 bases, and 3 bases stayed unmatched. Germline-derived CDR1 and CDR2 are MNHNS and SASEGT. Treatment of the sample: over 15 received Ad26.COV2.S at low or high dose, single or two shots; about 5 received placebo; per-sample allocation not given. Sampling happened 63 days after the first vaccine or placebo injection. Participants' vaccine, an Ad26 vector, delivered Wuhan-strain SARS-CoV-2 spike. On this clone itself: Its antigen is still unknown.

Sequencing was performed on peripheral blood, taken in a trial of Ad26.COV2.S vaccine versus placebo. The chain joins TRBV6-1 to TRBJ1-6; 7 positions agree with TRBD1. This clonotype was obtained from a person aged 18-65 years who received the Ad26.COV2.S COVID-19 vaccine or a placebo. The CDR3 reads CASSETGRNSPLHF. The CDR3 coding sequence is TGTGCCAGCAGTGAGACAGGGCGGAATTCACCCCTCCACTTT.